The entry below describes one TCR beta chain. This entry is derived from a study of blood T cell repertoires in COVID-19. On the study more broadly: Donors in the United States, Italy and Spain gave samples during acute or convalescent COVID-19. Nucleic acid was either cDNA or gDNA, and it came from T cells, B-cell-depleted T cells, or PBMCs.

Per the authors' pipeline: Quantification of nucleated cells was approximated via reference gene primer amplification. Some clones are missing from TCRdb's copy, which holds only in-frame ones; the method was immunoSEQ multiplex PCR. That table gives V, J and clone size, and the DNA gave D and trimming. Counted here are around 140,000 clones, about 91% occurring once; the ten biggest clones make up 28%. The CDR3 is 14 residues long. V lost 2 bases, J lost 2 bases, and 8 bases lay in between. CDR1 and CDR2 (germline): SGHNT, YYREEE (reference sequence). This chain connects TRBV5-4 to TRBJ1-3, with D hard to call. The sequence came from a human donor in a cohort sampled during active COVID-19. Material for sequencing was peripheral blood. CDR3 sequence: CASSFWQAGNTIYF. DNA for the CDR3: TGTGCCAGCAGCTTCTGGCAGGCTGGAAACACCATATATTTT.